The 15 T cell receptor beta chains presented below share a single source sample, sequenced in a study of T cell responses to AZD1222 COVID-19 vaccine. The data were produced by immunoSEQ multiplex PCR, yet TCRdb's version contains in-frame clones alone and is incomplete. The sample consists of around 83,000 clones, approximately 90% of them appearing once. Sequencing was performed on peripheral blood, taken on day 0 of AZD1222 vaccination. The receptors stem from an adult in good health.

The chain has TRBV18 and TRBJ2-5, with TRBD2 matching 7 bases. This CDR3 contains 16 residues. From germline, CDR1 is KGHSH and CDR2 LQKENI. With 2 bases clipped from V and 6 bases from J, the junction kept 12 bases outside the gene matches. The CDR3 here is CASSPWEGGRAKTQYF. The CDR3 DNA reads TGTGCCAGCTCACCATGGGAGGGCGGGAGAGCGAAGACCCAGTACTTC.

V usage is TRBV19 and J usage is TRBJ1-5; TRBD1 agrees at 9 bases. This CDR3 is built from 17 residues. Germline assignment: CDR1 LNHDA and CDR2 SQIVND (reference sequence). Trimming removed 3 bases from V and 5 bases from J; junction bases left unmatched: 11. The CDR3 DNA reads TGTGCCAGTAGTATGACTCTGGGACAGGGAGGTCATCAGCCCCAGCATTTT. Translation gives CASSMTLGQGGHQPQHF.

The chain joins TRBV29-1 to TRBJ1-3; D call uncertain. Between the trimmed V and J ends, which lost 4 bases and 4 bases, there was a span of 11 bases. CDR3 size: 13 residues. Per the germline V gene, CDR1 is SQVTM and CDR2 is ANQGSEA. CDR3 sequence (DNA): TGCAGCGTTGTGACTAGCATCGGAAACACCATATATTTT. Protein product: CSVVTSIGNTIYF.

CDR3 DNA sequence: TGTGCCAGCAGTTACTCACTTGAAGAGACCCAGTACTTC. Translating gives CASSYSLEETQYF. This chain joins TRBV6-5 and TRBJ2-5; D gene unclear. The germline V gene encodes CDR1 MNHEY and CDR2 SVGAGI. The CDR3 is made up of 13 amino acids. V was shortened by 0 bases and J by 3 bases, with 5 bases between the two germline ends.

The chain links TRBV7-2 to TRBJ1-2; TRBD1 is a possible D gene (6 bases). The CDR3 loop spans 15 amino acids. The V end was cut by 4 bases, the J end by 3 bases, with 15 bases between. Per the germline V gene, CDR1 is SGHTA and CDR2 is FQGNSA. DNA for the CDR3: TGTGCCAGCAGCTCCCAGCCAGGGGCGGACTATGGCTACACCTTC. Residues: CASSSQPGADYGYTF. Supplemented by reference TRBV7-2 and TRBJ1-2, the full variable domain reads GAGVSQSPSNKVTEKGKDVELRCDPISGHTALYWYRQSLGQGLEFLIYFQGNSAPDKSGLPSDRFSAERTGGSVSTLTIQRTQQEDSAVYLCASSSQPGADYGYTFGSGTRLTVV.

The chain combines TRBV6-5 with TRBJ1-1; TRBD1 might be the D (6 bases). The V and J ends lost 2 bases and 3 bases respectively, with 10 bases between them. Germline V CDR1 and CDR2: MNHEY, SVGAGI. The CDR3 runs 14 residues. CDR3: CASSYTTGYTEAFF. The DNA for the CDR3 is TGTGCCAGCAGTTACACAACAGGGTACACTGAAGCTTTCTTT.

The chain joins TRBV28 to TRBJ2-3, with 14 bases aligning to TRBD2. V trimming: 3 bases; J trimming: 5 bases; junction bases outside the gene matches: 4. This CDR3 has 16 amino acids. Germline CDR1 is MDHEN and CDR2 is SYDVKM. CDR3 DNA sequence: TGTGCCAGCAGTTTCGGACTAGCGGGAGGCAGAGATACGCAGTATTTT. Residues: CASSFGLAGGRDTQYF. Combining the CDR3 with reference TRBV28 and TRBJ2-3 gives the whole variable domain DVKVTQSSRYLVKRTGEKVFLECVQDMDHENMFWYRQDPGLGLRLIYFSYDVKMKEKGDIPEGYSVSREKKERFSLILESASTNQTSMYLCASSFGLAGGRDTQYFGPGTRLTVL.

The V call is TRBV28, the J call TRBJ1-2; 10 nucleotides agree with TRBD1. Germline V gives CDR1 MDHEN, CDR2 SYDVKM. CDR3 size: 14 residues. V shed 3 bases, J shed 4 bases, and the junction held 2 bases outside the gene matches. The CDR3 coding sequence is TGTGCCAGCAGTTTTGGACAGGGGGTCTATGGCTACACCTTC. This codes for CASSFGQGVYGYTF.

The chain carries TRBV4-1 and TRBJ2-1, with 10 positions matching TRBD2. CDR3 size: 15 residues. The ends lost 4 bases at V and 4 bases at J; junction bases unmatched: 4. Germline values: CDR1 MGHRA, CDR2 YSYEKL. CDR3 amino acids: CASSPAGGGYNEQFF. CDR3 DNA: TGCGCCAGCAGCCCAGCGGGAGGGGGGTACAATGAGCAGTTCTTC.

J is TRBJ2-1 and V is TRBV6-4; TRBD2 matches at 10 bases. Germline lookup yields CDR1 MRHNA and CDR2 SNTAGT. Losses at the gene ends were 5 bases for V and 7 bases for J; bases not matched to a gene: 2. The CDR3 covers 13 residues. The CDR3 here is CASSSGGANEQFF. CDR3 DNA sequence: TGTGCCAGCAGTAGCGGGGGGGCTAATGAGCAGTTCTTC.

The rearrangement joins TRBV6-5 to TRBJ1-4; D is uncertain. From germline, CDR1 is MNHEY and CDR2 SVGAGI. The V and J ends lost 6 bases and 8 bases respectively, with 16 bases between them. The CDR3 is 14 residues long. CDR3 region: CASSLRDGGEKLFF. DNA for the CDR3: TGTGCCAGCAGCCTCCGGGATGGAGGAGAAAAACTGTTTTTT.

V and J are TRBV3-1 (or the pseudogene TRBV3-2) and TRBJ2-7; 7 bases are a match to TRBD1. Germline trimming cut 3 bases from V and 7 bases from J; bases unmatched to any gene: 6. The CDR3 is 13 amino acids. Germline CDR1 reads LGHDT; CDR2 reads YNNKEL (reference sequence). CDR3 sequence: CASSHRQGWEQYF. Here the CDR3 DNA reads TGTGCCAGCAGCCACCGACAGGGTTGGGAGCAGTACTTC.

This clone was counted a single time. V is TRBV4-3 and J is TRBJ2-2, with 9 nucleotides matching TRBD2. V dropped 0 bases and J dropped 5; count of bases not matched to a gene: 10. This CDR3 has 18 amino acids. Germline loops: CDR1 LGHNA, CDR2 YSLEER. The CDR3 DNA follows: TGCGCCAGCAGCCAAGATTGGTTAGGCGGGAGGGAGACCGGGGAGCTGTTTTTT. As protein: CASSQDWLGGRETGELFF.

V is TRBV19 and J is TRBJ2-1, with 12 positions matching TRBD2. CDR1 is LNHDA, CDR2 SQIVND, per germline (reference sequence). V shed 3 bases and J 14 bases; nucleotides not matched to a gene: 11. CDR3 size: 15 residues. The CDR3 spells CASSMDDGLAGKEFF. The CDR3 nucleotides read TGTGCCAGTAGTATGGACGACGGACTAGCGGGAAAAGAGTTCTTC. The complete variable domain, with remaining parts taken from reference TRBV19 and TRBJ2-1, reads DGGITQSPKYLFRKEGQNVTLSCEQNLNHDAMYWYRQDPGQGLRLIYYSQIVNDFQKGDIAEGYSVSREKKESFPLTVTSAQKNPTAFYLCASSMDDGLAGKEFFGPGTRLTVL.

The chain recombines TRBV9 with TRBJ1-1, with 10 bases matching TRBD1. Unmatched junction bases numbered 10, after V lost 10 bases and J lost 4 bases. Per germline, CDR1 SGDLS and CDR2 YYNGEE. This CDR3 has 14 residues. The CDR3 reads CASTGGVFATEAFF. As DNA, the CDR3 is TGTGCCTCGACAGGGGGCGTCTTTGCCACTGAAGCTTTCTTT.